This record looks at one T cell receptor beta chain sequence and its context. Its antigen is unknown. The data derive from a study of graft-versus-host responses after intestinal transplantation. For the study at large: Grafts were multivisceral, liver-intestinal, or isolated intestinal. Every recipient underwent anti-thymocyte globulin induction, then tacrolimus and steroids for roughly three years.

Broader study findings: Allografts of one patient group, those with graft-donor T cell macrochimerism, had high graft-versus-host to host-versus-graft clonal ratios. After transplant, early declines in HvG clones were associated with peak levels of circulating GvH clones.

This table comes from immunoSEQ multiplex PCR, and its TCRdb copy is limited to in-frame clones, with some not included. This table has about 85,000 clones, around four fifths appearing once. The germline CDR1 and CDR2 sequences are MNHEY and SVGAGI. V lost 5 bases and J lost 4; bases outside the gene matches: 8. The CDR3 sequence is 14 residues long. Material: unstimulated CD8+ T cells sorted from spleen or lymph node cells, obtained before intestinal transplant. V usage is TRBV6-5 and J usage is TRBJ2-7, with 7 bases matching TRBD1. The clonotype comes from a human donor who received an intestinal transplant. In DNA, the CDR3 is TGTGCCAGCAGTACAGGGGCGATGGGTTACGAGCAGTACTTC. Encoded protein: CASSTGAMGYEQYF.